The 11 T cell receptor beta chains below come from one sample, sequenced in a study of T cells in Graves' hyperthyroidism and ophthalmopathy (dated by TCRdb to between 2018 and 2021). The library was produced with multiplex PCR. The listed sequencing device is Illumina HiSeq 2000. TCR beta CDR3 regions were amplified from RNA transcripts. A first-round RT-PCR of the TCR CDR3 used the HTBI primer set with the Qiagen OneStep RT-PCR kit. TCRdb passed the public sequencing reads through fastp at Q25 and MiXCR, retaining productive beta sequences. Every distinct CDR3 protein forms one entry, paired with its most common genes and DNA. The sample includes under 350,000 distinct CDR3 sequences, with about a sixth observed a single time. The ten largest clones take up about 51% of the sample. Material for sequencing was blood. All receptors come from a woman in her sixties with Graves' ophthalmopathy.

This clonotype was seen a few times. The chain links TRBV7-6 to TRBJ2-6; D uncertain. Trimming stripped 0 bases from V and 0 bases from J, with 3 bases between. CDR3 length equals 15 residues. Germline-derived CDR1 and CDR2 are SGHVS and FNYEAQ. The CDR3 is CASSLASSGANVLTF. The CDR3 DNA follows: TGTGCCAGCAGCTTAGCCAGCTCTGGGGCCAACGTCCTGACTTTC.

The V call is TRBV3-1, the J call TRBJ2-1; 12 bases fit TRBD2. Trimming took 3 bases from V and 9 from J; bases not matched to a gene: 9. The CDR3 loop spans 16 amino acids. In germline, CDR1 is LGHDT, CDR2 YNNKEL (reference sequence). CDR3 in amino acids: CASSHSLAGGHGEQFF. The CDR3 region has the DNA TGTGCCAGCAGCCATAGCCTAGCGGGAGGGCACGGTGAGCAGTTCTTC.

V gene TRBV20-1 combines with J gene TRBJ2-7; D is perhaps TRBD1 (9 bases). The V end lost 3 bases, the J end lost 1 base, and 37 bases lay between the germline ends. From germline, CDR1 is DFQATT and CDR2 SNEGSKA (reference sequence). This CDR3 is 22 amino acids long. CDR3 sequence reads: CSARPGQGTSSGKFVLSYEQYF. The CDR3 DNA is TGCAGTGCTAGGCCCGGACAGGGGACTAGTAGCGGGAAATTTGTCCTTTCCTACGAGCAGTACTTC.

The sample holds many counts of this clonotype. V usage is TRBV27 and J usage is TRBJ2-4; maybe TRBD2 (6 bases). This CDR3 region has 15 residues. CDR1 and CDR2 from the germline V gene are MNHEY and SMNVEV (reference sequence). V shed 6 bases and J shed 4 bases, with 16 bases lying between them. CDR3 sequence: CASSRGGAGKNIQYF. The CDR3 nucleotides are TGTGCCAGCAGCCGGGGCGGGGCTGGAAAAAACATTCAGTACTTC.

This clonotype was seen a few times. V is TRBV19 and J is TRBJ2-2; 9 nucleotides line up with TRBD1. CDR1 is LNHDA and CDR2 is SQIVND in the germline V gene (reference sequence). The V segment lost 7 bases and the J segment 5 bases; nucleotides outside the gene matches: 11. The CDR3 covers 16 residues. This CDR3 reads CASIRRTGVETGELFF. The CDR3 DNA is TGTGCCAGTATTAGAAGGACAGGGGTTGAGACCGGGGAGCTGTTTTTT.

The rearrangement joins TRBV20-1 to TRBJ2-3; 10 nucleotides align to TRBD2. After removal of 3 bases from V and 1 base from J, the junction contained 1 base not matched to a gene. The CDR3 totals 14 residues. Per the germline V gene, CDR1 is DFQATT and CDR2 is SNEGSKA (reference sequence). The CDR3 nucleotides are TGCAGTGCTAGGGGGACTAGCGGCACAGATACGCAGTATTTT. This translates into CSARGTSGTDTQYF.

The chain joins TRBV20-1 to TRBJ2-6; either TRBD1 or TRBD2 may fit D (6 bases each). Germline CDR1 reads DFQATT; CDR2 reads SNEGSKA (reference sequence). This CDR3 is 17 amino acids long. V lost 4 bases and J 2 bases, leaving 18 bases between the germline ends. The CDR3 protein is CSANPTGRLAGANVLTF. The CDR3 DNA is TGCAGTGCTAACCCCACAGGGAGGCTTGCTGGGGCCAACGTCCTGACTTTC.

This clonotype was detected ten times or more. The chain uses TRBV30 and TRBJ1-4; D might be TRBD1 (5 bases). Trimming took 5 bases from V and 0 from J, leaving 10 bases between them. Per germline, CDR1 GTSNPN and CDR2 SVGIG (reference sequence). This CDR3 region has 14 residues. The CDR3 spells CAWGTGATNEKLFF. DNA for the CDR3: TGTGCCTGGGGTACAGGTGCAACTAATGAAAAACTGTTTTTT.

This clonotype was observed a few times. The J gene is TRBJ1-2, the V gene TRBV13; 7 bases match TRBD1. The CDR3 loop spans 13 amino acids. Germline trimming cut 5 bases from V and 6 bases from J; bases unmatched to any gene: 6. The germline CDR1 and CDR2 sequences are PRHDT and FYEKMQ (reference sequence). CDR3 DNA: TGTGCCAGCAGCCTGAACAGGGGACATGGCTACACCTTC. Residues: CASSLNRGHGYTF. The full variable domain, rest sourced from reference TRBV13 and TRBJ1-2, is AAGVIQSPRHLIKEKRETATLKCYPIPRHDTVYWYQQGPGQDPQFLISFYEKMQSDKGSIPDRFSAQQFSDYHSELNMSSLELGDSALYFCASSLNRGHGYTFGSGTRLTVV.

The chain joins TRBV9 to TRBJ2-1; TRBD2 matches 11 bases. V dropped 3 bases and J dropped 8; count of bases not matched to a gene: 7. Looked up from germline, CDR1 is SGDLS and CDR2 is YYNGEE. This CDR3 is 15 amino acids long. CDR3 nucleotide sequence: TGTGCCAGCAGCGCCACTAGCGGGAGTTACGATGAGCAGTTCTTC. Translation: CASSATSGSYDEQFF.

In this sample, this clonotype turned up a few times. The CDR3 region is CASSQVGRTDSPLHF. The CDR3 bases are TGTGCCAGCAGCCAAGTTGGCAGGACTGATTCACCCCTCCACTTT. The rearrangement joins TRBV4-2 to TRBJ1-6; D not resolved. From germline, CDR1 is LGHNA and CDR2 YNFKEQ. The CDR3 length is 15 residues. V was trimmed by 1 base and J by 8 bases, leaving 12 bases between them.